This T cell receptor (beta chain) was retrieved from a study of T cells in Graves' hyperthyroidism and ophthalmopathy. About the study: Upon initial diagnosis and before any treatment, peripheral blood was collected.

Trimming at V came to 6 bases and at J to 2 bases, leaving 15 bases not matched to a gene. The length of the CDR3 is 18 residues. The germline gives CDR1 MDHEN, CDR2 SYDVKM. Subjects aged 18 to 65 presented with newly diagnosed hyperthyroidism of less than 2 months' duration. Thyroid ultrasound, orbital computed tomography, clinical symptoms, and serum thyroxine and TRAb underpinned diagnoses. This clonotype was counted ten times or more. TCR beta CDR3 regions were amplified from RNA transcripts. When the TCR CDR3 underwent first-round RT-PCR, the HTBI primer set was used. In TCRdb, the multiplex PCR reads were re-called with MiXCR into one record per CDR3 protein. The data show about 290,000 distinct CDR3 sequences, roughly 13% seen once.

V and J are TRBV28 and TRBJ2-7; 11 nucleotides agree with TRBD1. Sequencing was done on a sample of blood. This clonotype originated in a woman aged 25 to 39 with Graves' hyperthyroidism that later progressed to Graves' ophthalmopathy. The CDR3 reads CASRAGTGGWYGTYEQYF. In nucleotides, the CDR3 is TGTGCCAGCAGAGCCGGGACAGGGGGATGGTACGGTACCTACGAGCAGTACTTC.